These 19 T cell receptor beta chains share one sample of origin, sequenced in a study of blood T cell repertoires in COVID-19 (dated by TCRdb to 2020 to 2021). The method behind the library was the immunoSEQ multiplex PCR assay. In TCRdb, the immuneACCESS table is reduced to in-frame sequences with V and J assigned. These tables do not hold every clone; where another copy was compared, an unresolved V gene accounts for under half, and the others remain unexplained. Across this sample there are about 200,000 clones, with roughly 84% seen only once. Less than 9.5% of the sample comes from the top ten. What was sequenced was PBMCs or T cells enriched from blood (not recorded which). The receptors come from a man in his forties who had recovered from COVID-19.

The CDR3 sequence is CASSRDSATNSPLHF. The CDR3 nucleotides are TGTGCCAGCAGCCGGGACAGCGCGACTAATTCACCCCTCCACTTT. The chain is built from TRBV2 and TRBJ1-6; TRBD1 aligns across 7 bases. CDR1 is SNHLY and CDR2 is FYNNEI in the germline V gene. The ends lost 6 bases at V and 6 bases at J; junction bases unmatched: 8. The CDR3 spans 15 residues.

V gene TRBV7-2 combines with J gene TRBJ2-1; possible D gene TRBD2, 5 bases. V lost 0 bases and J lost 9, with 9 bases in between. Germline CDR1 and CDR2: SGHTA and FQGNSA. This CDR3 comprises 13 residues. CDR3 region: CASSLATGFEQFF. The CDR3 nucleotides are TGTGCCAGCAGCTTAGCCACGGGGTTTGAGCAGTTCTTC.

The chain joins TRBV18 to TRBJ1-6; a possible D gene is TRBD1 (5 bases). Germline CDR1 is KGHSH and CDR2 is LQKENI. The ends were cut back, 5 bases at V and 6 bases at J, with 14 bases in the middle. This CDR3 region has 15 residues. In DNA, the CDR3 is TGTGCCAGCTCAGGAACAGGAGCCCTTAATTCACCCCTCCACTTT. This translates into CASSGTGALNSPLHF.

The rearrangement links TRBV15 to TRBJ1-2; D not certain. Germline CDR1 LNHNV, CDR2 YYDKDF (reference sequence). This CDR3 is built from 13 residues. Trimming took 6 bases from V and 1 from J, leaving 9 bases between them. CDR3 nucleotide sequence: TGTGCCACCAGGTCAACAGTTAACTATGGCTACACCTTC. As protein: CATRSTVNYGYTF.

The chain has TRBV1 and TRBJ2-5; TRBD2, as called in the table, went unchecked against the DNA. TRBV1 corresponds to a pseudogene. There are 18 residues in the CDR3. The CDR3 DNA reads as TGCACCAGCAGCCAAGGGTCCGGGACTAGGGTGGTCCAAGAGACCCAGTACTTC. Translated, it gives CTSSQGSGTRVVQETQYF.

The J gene is TRBJ2-3, the V gene TRBV28; tentatively, D is TRBD1 (5 bases). V lost 6 bases, J lost 0 bases, and 16 bases lay in between. The CDR3 totals 16 residues. Germline loops: CDR1 MDHEN, CDR2 SYDVKM. The CDR3 protein is CASRPPPGLSTDTQYF. CDR3 DNA: TGTGCCAGCAGACCTCCCCCAGGGCTTAGCACAGATACGCAGTATTTT.

This clone was seen a single time. The gene calls are TRBV5-1 and TRBJ1-3, with D hard to call. Per germline, CDR1 SGHRS and CDR2 YFSETQ. The CDR3 has 13 residues. V dropped 4 bases and J dropped 0 bases, with 5 bases sitting between them. The DNA of the CDR3 is TGCGCCAGCAGCAGCACCTCTGGAAACACCATATATTTT. Translation gives CASSSTSGNTIYF.

The chain has TRBV7-2 and TRBJ2-5; unclear D gene. Trimming cost V 2 bases and J 5 bases, with 12 bases left between them. Germline CDR1 SGHTA, CDR2 FQGNSA. This CDR3 is 14 amino acids long. CDR3 nucleotides: TGTGCCAGCAGCTTACCCCCTTTGAGGGAGACCCAGTACTTC. Protein product: CASSLPPLRETQYF.

This chain connects TRBV27 to TRBJ1-2; D perhaps matches TRBD1 (6 bases). The V gene lost 3 bases and the J gene lost 4 bases, with 12 bases spanning the gap. CDR1 and CDR2 (germline): MNHEY, SMNVEV (reference sequence). The CDR3 is made up of 14 amino acids. The CDR3 region is CASSLSRGVYGYTF. CDR3 DNA sequence: TGTGCCAGCAGTTTGTCCAGGGGAGTCTATGGCTACACCTTC.

The chain is built from TRBV5-1 and TRBJ1-6; 7 positions match TRBD1. The CDR3 sequence is 14 residues long. The germline V gene has CDR1 SGHRS and CDR2 YFSETQ. The trim removed 4 bases at V and 6 bases at J, leaving 4 bases unmatched. CDR3 in DNA: TGCGCCAGCAGCGAACAGGGGTTTAATTCACCCCTCCACTTT. Amino acid sequence: CASSEQGFNSPLHF.

This chain uses TRBV11-2 with TRBJ2-5, with D maybe TRBD1 (6 bases). The CDR3 length is 15 residues. Germline CDR1 SGHAT, CDR2 FQNNGV. V was shortened by 6 bases and J by 4 bases, with 18 bases between the two germline ends. CDR3 protein: CASSIQGHVGETQYF. CDR3 nucleotides: TGTGCCAGCAGTATTCAGGGACACGTCGGAGAGACCCAGTACTTC.

The rearrangement joins TRBV11-2 to TRBJ1-1; D gene unclear. The CDR3 runs 13 residues. The germline V and J ends were trimmed by 3 bases and 5 bases, with 10 bases remaining between them. Germline-derived CDR1 and CDR2 are SGHAT and FQNNGV. CDR3 residues: CASSFTPTTEAFF. DNA for the CDR3: TGTGCCAGCAGCTTTACCCCTACGACTGAAGCTTTCTTT.

The chain couples TRBV15 to TRBJ2-7, with TRBD1 matching 7 bases. The germline V gene has CDR1 LNHNV and CDR2 YYDKDF (reference sequence). The CDR3 has 15 amino acids. V shed 5 bases, J shed 3 bases, and the junction held 10 bases outside the gene matches. CDR3 sequence (DNA): TGTGCCACCAGCCTAGACCAGGGGGTTGGCTACGAGCAGTACTTC. Translating gives CATSLDQGVGYEQYF.

The chain links TRBV7-9 to TRBJ1-4; 8 positions match TRBD1. Trimming removed 5 bases from V and 8 bases from J; junction bases left unmatched: 10. The germline CDR1 and CDR2 sequences are SEHNR and FQNEAQ (reference sequence). The CDR3 length is 15 residues. CDR3 in amino acids: CASSTWDRMEEKLFF. The CDR3 DNA follows: TGTGCCAGCAGCACCTGGGACAGGATGGAAGAAAAACTGTTTTTT.

The chain employs TRBV6-1 and TRBJ1-1, with a tentative D call TRBD1 (5 bases). Between the trimmed V and J ends, which lost 2 bases and 11 bases, there was a span of 12 bases. This CDR3 spans 12 amino acids. CDR1 and CDR2 (germline): MNHNS, SASEGT. The CDR3, as DNA: TGTGCCAGCAGTGAAACTGGGGGGGAGGCTTTCTTT. It codes for CASSETGGEAFF.

This clone occurred once. The chain uses TRBV5-1 and TRBJ2-3, with 8 bases that match TRBD2. The CDR3 is made up of 14 amino acids. Germline CDR1 is SGHRS and CDR2 is YFSETQ. After removal of 4 bases from V and 4 bases from J, the junction contained 5 bases not matched to a gene. The CDR3: CASSTRTSPDTQYF. CDR3 nucleotides: TGCGCCAGCAGCACGAGGACTAGCCCAGATACGCAGTATTTT.

V usage is TRBV5-1 and J usage is TRBJ2-1; TRBD2 aligns across 12 bases. The CDR3 runs to 16 residues. Trimming cost V 4 bases and J 5 bases; bases outside gene matches: 7. From germline, CDR1 is SGHRS and CDR2 YFSETQ. The CDR3 here is CASSLGGTSGHNEQFF. The CDR3 DNA is TGCGCCAGCAGCCTAGGCGGGACTAGCGGGCACAATGAGCAGTTCTTC.

This clone was seen more than once but under ten times. This chain connects TRBV7-9 to TRBJ2-1; TRBD1 is a possible D gene (5 bases). The CDR3 consists of 12 residues. Germline CDR1 is SEHNR and CDR2 is FQNEAQ (reference sequence). V was trimmed by 5 bases and J by 9 bases, leaving 11 bases between them. This CDR3 reads CASSHSRGEQFF. In DNA form, the CDR3 reads TGTGCCAGCAGCCATTCTAGGGGTGAGCAGTTCTTC.

The genes are TRBV4-1 and TRBJ2-7, with D possibly being TRBD1 (6 bases). This CDR3 spans 14 amino acids. Germline CDR1 and CDR2: MGHRA and YSYEKL. The germline V and J ends were trimmed by 8 bases and 4 bases, with 18 bases remaining between them. As DNA, the CDR3 is TGCGCCAGCGGCGTACAGGGAGTGGGTTACGAGCAGTACTTC. Its translation is CASGVQGVGYEQYF.